These 5 T cell receptor beta chains were sequenced from one sample in a study of blood T cell repertoires in COVID-19. Generated by immunoSEQ multiplex PCR, the TCRdb table keeps only in-frame clones and is missing some. The sample lists some 97,000 clones, around four fifths occurring once. Source material: peripheral blood. Source of these receptors: a man aged 50-59 years with active or convalescent COVID-19.

The V and J genes are TRBV3-1 (or the pseudogene TRBV3-2) and TRBJ1-5; TRBD1 is a possible D gene (5 bases). This CDR3 has 14 residues. Trimming removed 5 bases at V and 6 bases at J, with 14 bases between. CDR1 is LGHDT, CDR2 YNNKEL, per germline (reference sequence). The CDR3 region is CASSSGRGGQPQHF. As DNA, the CDR3 is TGTGCCAGCAGCTCCGGGAGGGGAGGTCAGCCCCAGCATTTT.

The chain carries TRBV28 and TRBJ2-1, with 13 bases fitting TRBD2. CDR3 size: 15 residues. The junction had 9 bases not matched to a gene; V was cut back by 6 bases and J by 10 bases. The germline CDR1 and CDR2 sequences are MDHEN and SYDVKM. This CDR3 is CASRTNGLAGDEQFF. The CDR3 bases are TGTGCCAGCAGGACCAACGGACTAGCGGGAGACGAGCAGTTCTTC. Full variable domain (missing parts from reference TRBV28 and TRBJ2-1): DVKVTQSSRYLVKRTGEKVFLECVQDMDHENMFWYRQDPGLGLRLIYFSYDVKMKEKGDIPEGYSVSREKKERFSLILESASTNQTSMYLCASRTNGLAGDEQFFGPGTRLTVL.

This chain links TRBV6-5 with TRBJ1-3, with TRBD1 matching 8 bases. The V and J ends lost 10 bases and 4 bases, in that order; junction bases with no gene match: 9. This CDR3 has 14 residues. CDR1 MNHEY and CDR2 SVGAGI come from the germline V gene. The CDR3 protein is CATQGGFQGNTIYF. The CDR3 bases are TGTGCCACACAGGGGGGGTTCCAGGGAAACACCATATATTTT.

A note on this clone: The sample carries other DNA sequences with the same CDR3. This CDR3 is CATSDQGAGANVLTF. The CDR3 nucleotides read TGTGCCACCAGTGATCAGGGGGCTGGGGCCAACGTCCTGACTTTC. This chain connects TRBV24-1 to TRBJ2-6; 7 nucleotides match TRBD1. Trimming at V came to 3 bases and at J to 2 bases, leaving 0 bases not matched to a gene. Per germline, CDR1 KGHDR and CDR2 SFDVKD. CDR3 length: 15 amino acids.

The chain carries TRBV7-4 and TRBJ1-2; a weak D match, TRBD1 (5 bases). V lost 4 bases and J 1 base, leaving 22 bases between the germline ends. CDR3 size: 18 residues. The germline V gene has CDR1 SGHVT and CDR2 SQSDAQ. CDR3 region: CASSSQWGRVTFNYGYTF. The CDR3 DNA reads TGTGCCAGCAGCTCCCAATGGGGCAGGGTAACTTTTAACTATGGCTACACCTTC.